The TCR beta chain under discussion was sequenced for a study of T-cell memory formation after mild COVID-19. MiXCR was run by TCRdb on the 5' RACE reads, yielding one entry per CDR3 protein. The table has under 35,000 distinct CDR3 sequences, approximately 7% seen once. CDR1 is SGHTA, CDR2 FQGNSA, per germline. V lost 7 bases and J lost 2, with 12 bases in between. CDR3 length: 14 amino acids. Findings and limits, study-wide: Day 15 to 85 contractors were CD4/CD8 balanced; later expanders leaned CD4+. Mostly located in CM and EM were contracting CD4+ clones, with contracting CD8+ clones located in EMRA. Pre-infection memory held some responding clones, suggesting pre-existing cross-reactive T cells responded.

This clonotype has at least ten counts. Its antigen remains unknown. Sequenced material: PBMCs or a T cell subset sorted from them (not recorded which). The V and J genes are TRBV7-2 and TRBJ2-1; D is uncertain. The TCR comes from an adult woman who had mild COVID-19 (a few samples of this study predate the infection). Cell type and time point are not known. The chain's CDR3 is CASTLEVPYNEQFF. DNA for the CDR3: TGTGCCAGCACCCTCGAAGTCCCCTACAATGAGCAGTTCTTC.